This TCR beta chain was recorded in a study of T cell repertoires in cytomegalovirus infection. Study-level background: Evidence of both CMV infection and a matching HLA type came from public TCR beta signatures.

This clonotype was observed at least ten times. The target antigen is unknown. TCRdb re-called the reads with MiXCR, one entry per CDR3 protein. The sample yields 750,000 to 950,000 distinct CDR3 sequences, around 29% seen once. Study-level findings and limits: The cumulative frequency of public TCR beta families identified carriers of CMV plus the relevant HLA. The ex vivo response was dominated by HLA-C-restricted CMV-specific TCR beta clonotypes.

The ends were cut back, 6 bases at V and 0 bases at J, with 8 bases in the middle. The CDR3 is 13 residues long. The source material was cultured CD8+ T cells from PBMCs, sampled from culture after CMV antigen stimulation. The sequence was collected from a human donor in good health (CMV status not recorded). Some clones in this sample may be carry-over from other donors' samples. The chain uses TRBV12-3 or TRBV12-4 and TRBJ1-2; D ambiguous. CDR3 sequence (DNA): TGTGCCAGCAGCCTTTCGGCTAACTATGGCTACACCTTC. Translated: CASSLSANYGYTF.